The clone carrying this T cell receptor (beta chain) was detected many times. Time point of the sample: newly diagnosed GD, antithyroid drugs for less than 3 months. PBMC RNA was the source of the TCR library. Germline CDR1 reads DFQATT; CDR2 reads SNEGSKA (reference sequence). CDR3 length: 15 residues. V lost 0 bases, J lost 2 bases, and 5 bases stayed unmatched. This specimen belongs to a study of regulatory T cells in long-lasting Graves disease. Through Arm-PCR of CDR3 regions and iRepertoire HTBI primers, TCR beta libraries were built. TCRdb fed the multiplex PCR reads into MiXCR, producing one record per CDR3 protein. The sample lists about 530,000 distinct CDR3 sequences; 15% to 20% were seen once. The same specimen was also included in a second study, on T cells in Graves' hyperthyroidism and ophthalmopathy.

The V gene is TRBV20-1, the J gene TRBJ2-3; 7 positions match TRBD1. This receptor was obtained from a woman in her forties or fifties with Graves disease. The source was peripheral blood mononuclear cells (PBMCs), collected at new diagnosis, from a patient treated with antithyroid drugs. The CDR3 is CSAREGGGYTDTQYF. CDR3 DNA sequence: TGCAGTGCTAGAGAAGGGGGCGGGTACACAGATACGCAGTATTTT.